The entry below gives a single T cell receptor beta chain sequence along with its context. Its antigen remains unidentified. Repertoires were generated with immunoSEQ multiplex PCR, while TCRdb's copy carries only in-frame clones and drops some. The table shows roughly 22,000 clones, with roughly nine tenths occurring only once. This sample is drawn from a study of OX40 agonist ivuxolimab in advanced cancers. Turning to the study itself: Three patients responded partially, comprising one with hepatocellular carcinoma and two with cutaneous melanoma.

Whole-study findings and limits: Those patients achieving a partial response at 0.1-3.0 mg/kg showed among the lowest clonal expansion.

The germline V gene encodes CDR1 SEHNR and CDR2 FQNEAQ (reference sequence). This CDR3 is built from 17 residues. V lost 5 bases and J 8 bases, leaving 27 bases between the germline ends. This receptor was taken from an adult with an advanced solid tumor such as melanoma, head and neck, liver or kidney cancer. Material: CD4+ or CD8+ T cells sorted from blood, obtained in a trial of the OX40 agonist ivuxolimab. The V and J genes are TRBV7-9 and TRBJ1-2; D unresolved. CDR3 DNA: TGTGCCAGCAGCCAAGATCGGTTACAGCTTCTAACTATGGGCTACACCTTC. Translation gives CASSQDRLQLLTMGYTF.